This TCR beta chain emerged from a study of blood T cell repertoires in COVID-19. Study details: There were acute and convalescent COVID-19 samples, and they came from the United States, Italy and Spain. The analysed material was cDNA or gDNA that came from T cells, B-cell-depleted T cells, or PBMCs.

Data came from immunoSEQ multiplex PCR; TCRdb stores just in-frame clones and leaves some out. Counted here are over 85,000 clones, around 82% occurring once; the ten biggest clones make up approximately 3%. The CDR3 is 14 residues long. Germline CDR1 reads SGHRS; CDR2 reads YFSETQ. V was cut by 4 bases and J by 5 bases, with 12 bases left in between. Enrolled during active infection, Seattle patients were then followed longitudinally. This sequence originates from a woman older than 75 with COVID-19, enrolled during active disease. What was sequenced was peripheral blood. The chain has TRBV5-1 and TRBJ2-2; D is unresolved. DNA for the CDR3: TGCGCCAGCAGCCTCCTGTCCGGTACCGGGGAGCTGTTTTTT. Translation: CASSLLSGTGELFF.